The 6 T cell receptor beta chains reported below all come from one sample, sequenced in a study of fetal regulatory T cell absence and autoimmunity. Produced via immunoSEQ multiplex PCR; TCRdb's table is partial and in-frame only. The table shows about 50,000 clones, with about 79% occurring only once. Sequencing was carried out using cord blood. These receptors were taken from a newborn boy with IPEX syndrome.

The chain couples TRBV2 to TRBJ1-1; no reliable D call. CDR1 SNHLY and CDR2 FYNNEI come from the germline V gene. This CDR3 has 11 residues. The V and J ends lost 10 bases and 6 bases respectively, with 12 bases between them. The CDR3: CATVKRAEAFF. The CDR3 DNA sequence: TGTGCCACCGTTAAGAGGGCTGAAGCTTTCTTT.

The CDR3 DNA is TGTGCCTGGACCGACTTGGTTGGGGACGAGCAGTACTTC. Encoded protein: CAWTDLVGDEQYF. The chain couples TRBV30 to TRBJ2-7; no firm D call. CDR3 length: 13 amino acids. Germline CDR1 reads GTSNPN; CDR2 reads SVGIG (reference sequence). Trimming shortened V by 4 bases and J by 5 bases, and 15 bases separated the two germline ends.

This clone has just one count. V usage is TRBV11-2 and J usage is TRBJ2-5, with D perhaps being TRBD1 or TRBD2 (8 bases each). The CDR3 is made up of 16 amino acids. In germline, CDR1 is SGHAT, CDR2 FQNNGV. With 2 bases removed from V and 2 bases from J, the gap between germline ends came to 15 bases. The CDR3 spells CASSLFGGDRQETQYF. CDR3 DNA: TGTGCCAGCAGCTTATTCGGGGGGGACAGGCAAGAGACCCAGTACTTC.

The genes are TRBV30 and TRBJ1-1; D gene unclear. Germline lookup yields CDR1 GTSNPN and CDR2 SVGIG (reference sequence). V was pared by 1 base and J by 4 bases, with 16 bases between. The CDR3 extends over 15 amino acids. The CDR3 coding sequence is TGTGCCTGGAGTGGCTACAACCTCCCGGGCACTGAAGCTTTCTTT. It translates to CAWSGYNLPGTEAFF. The variable domain in full, completed from reference TRBV30 and TRBJ1-1, reads SQTIHQWPATLVQPVGSPLSLECTVEGTSNPNLYWYRQAAGRGLQLLFYSVGIGQISSEVPQNLSASRPQDRQFILSSKKLLLSDSGFYLCAWSGYNLPGTEAFFGQGTRLTVV.

The chain uses TRBV4-3 and TRBJ2-1, with 10 bases that match TRBD2. Trimming removed 4 bases from V and 8 bases from J; junction bases left unmatched: 14. This CDR3 region has 17 residues. In germline, CDR1 is LGHNA, CDR2 YSLEER. CDR3 DNA sequence: TGCGCCAGCAGCCCCTCCCCGCCTAGCGGGGGTACCGATGAGCAGTTCTTC. Translation: CASSPSPPSGGTDEQFF.

CDR3 sequence (DNA): TGTGCCAGCAGGACAGGGGGCGAGCAGTACTTC. Amino acids: CASRTGGEQYF. The V call is TRBV6-1, the J call TRBJ2-7, with 9 bases identical to TRBD1. The length of the CDR3 is 11 residues. V was pared by 6 bases and J by 6 bases, with 0 bases of the junction left unmatched. Germline values: CDR1 MNHNS, CDR2 SASEGT.